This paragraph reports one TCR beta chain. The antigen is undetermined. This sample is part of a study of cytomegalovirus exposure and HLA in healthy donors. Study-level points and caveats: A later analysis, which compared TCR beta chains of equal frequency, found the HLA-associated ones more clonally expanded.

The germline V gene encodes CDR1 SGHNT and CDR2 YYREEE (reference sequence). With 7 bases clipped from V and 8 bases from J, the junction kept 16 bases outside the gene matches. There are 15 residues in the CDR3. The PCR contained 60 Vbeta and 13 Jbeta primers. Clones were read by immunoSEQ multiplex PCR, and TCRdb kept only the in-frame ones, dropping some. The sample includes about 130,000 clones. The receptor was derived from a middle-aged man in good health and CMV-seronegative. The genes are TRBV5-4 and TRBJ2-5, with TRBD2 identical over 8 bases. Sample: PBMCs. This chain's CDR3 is CASGKREPEFSTQYF. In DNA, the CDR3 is TGTGCCAGCGGAAAGCGGGAGCCCGAATTTTCTACCCAGTACTTC. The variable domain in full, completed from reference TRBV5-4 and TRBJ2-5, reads ETGVTQSPTHLIKTRGQQVTLRCSSQSGHNTVSWYQQALGQGPQFIFQYYREEENGRGNFPPRFSGLQFPNYSSELNVNALELDDSALYLCASGKREPEFSTQYFGPGTRLLVL.